The 7 T cell receptor beta chains in this list originate from one sample, sequenced in a study of cytomegalovirus exposure and HLA in healthy donors. Repertoires were generated with immunoSEQ multiplex PCR, while TCRdb's copy carries only in-frame clones and drops some. The sample contains fewer than 250,000 clones, about 83% of which appear only once. Sequences were obtained from PBMCs. The receptors were sampled from a woman aged 18 to 35 in good health and CMV-seronegative.

The chain carries TRBV9 and TRBJ2-1, with D maybe TRBD2 (6 bases). Trimming took 0 bases from V and 9 from J, leaving 19 bases between them. Germline lookup yields CDR1 SGDLS and CDR2 YYNGEE. The CDR3 loop spans 16 amino acids. In nucleotides, the CDR3 is TGTGCCAGCAGCGTAGAACTCGAACGGGAGTGGATTGAGCAGTTCTTC. It encodes CASSVELEREWIEQFF.

The V and J genes are TRBV18 and TRBJ1-1; the D gene is possibly TRBD1 (6 bases). The CDR3 is made up of 14 amino acids. Germline CDR1 KGHSH, CDR2 LQKENI. Trimming shortened V by 6 bases and J by 7 bases, and 18 bases separated the two germline ends. The CDR3 region has the DNA TGTGCCAGCTCCCCGGACAGTCCCGGGTTTGAAGCTTTCTTT. Amino acids: CASSPDSPGFEAFF.

J is TRBJ2-7 and V is TRBV29-1; a possible D gene is TRBD1 (5 bases). Looked up from germline, CDR1 is SQVTM and CDR2 is ANQGSEA. The CDR3 sequence is 11 residues long. Trimming shortened V by 3 bases and J by 3 bases, and 6 bases separated the two germline ends. Here the CDR3 DNA reads TGCAGCGTTGACACAGGCTACGAGCAGTACTTC. Translating gives CSVDTGYEQYF.

The chain recombines TRBV6-1 with TRBJ1-4; D might be TRBD1 (5 bases). V dropped 4 bases and J dropped 10 bases, with 16 bases sitting between them. CDR3 length equals 14 residues. CDR1 is MNHNS, CDR2 SASEGT, per germline. DNA of the CDR3: TGTGCCAGCAGTGTCGGGCCAACAGGACGAAAACTGTTTTTT. Translated, it gives CASSVGPTGRKLFF.

The sample holds a few counts of this clone. This chain connects TRBV7-8 to TRBJ2-3; 13 bases are shared with TRBD2. After removal of 5 bases from V and 11 bases from J, the junction contained 10 bases not matched to a gene. The length of the CDR3 is 15 residues. Looked up from germline, CDR1 is SGHVS and CDR2 is FQNEAQ. In DNA form, the CDR3 reads TGTGCCAGCAGCACCGGGACTAGCGGGAATCAAAGGCAGTATTTT. As protein: CASSTGTSGNQRQYF.

The V gene is TRBV10-1, the J gene TRBJ2-7, with 10 bases matching TRBD2. There are 17 residues in the CDR3. The germline gives CDR1 WNHNN, CDR2 SYGVQD (reference sequence). V was clipped by 8 bases and J by 0 bases; unmatched bases: 13. The CDR3 DNA is TGCGCCAGCTCCGAAGATATAGCGGGGGGCCACTCCTACGAGCAGTACTTC. It encodes CASSEDIAGGHSYEQYF.

This clone appeared a single time. The gene calls are TRBV9 and TRBJ2-1; TRBD2 aligns across 10 bases. Germline V gives CDR1 SGDLS, CDR2 YYNGEE. V shed 4 bases and J 5 bases; nucleotides not matched to a gene: 6. This CDR3 contains 15 residues. CDR3 region: CASSYYLAGDNEQFF. The CDR3 DNA reads TGTGCCAGCAGCTACTACCTAGCGGGGGACAATGAGCAGTTCTTC.